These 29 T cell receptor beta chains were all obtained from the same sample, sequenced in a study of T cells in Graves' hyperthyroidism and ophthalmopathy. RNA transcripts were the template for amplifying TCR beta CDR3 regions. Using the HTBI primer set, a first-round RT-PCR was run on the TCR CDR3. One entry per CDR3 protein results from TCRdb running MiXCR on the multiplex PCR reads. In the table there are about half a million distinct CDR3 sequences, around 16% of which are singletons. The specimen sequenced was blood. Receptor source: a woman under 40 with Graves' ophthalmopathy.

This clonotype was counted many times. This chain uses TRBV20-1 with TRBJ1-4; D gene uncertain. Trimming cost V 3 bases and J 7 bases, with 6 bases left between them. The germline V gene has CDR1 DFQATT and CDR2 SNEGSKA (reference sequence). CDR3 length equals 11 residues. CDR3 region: CSASLGEKLFF. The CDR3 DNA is TGCAGTGCTAGTTTGGGTGAAAAACTGTTTTTT.

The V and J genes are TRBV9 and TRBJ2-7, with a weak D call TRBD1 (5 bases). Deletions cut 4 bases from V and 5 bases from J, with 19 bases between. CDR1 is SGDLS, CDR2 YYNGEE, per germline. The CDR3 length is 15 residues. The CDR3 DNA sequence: TGTGCCAGCAGCCTATCCTTCCAGGGCACCCACGAGCAGTACTTC. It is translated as CASSLSFQGTHEQYF.

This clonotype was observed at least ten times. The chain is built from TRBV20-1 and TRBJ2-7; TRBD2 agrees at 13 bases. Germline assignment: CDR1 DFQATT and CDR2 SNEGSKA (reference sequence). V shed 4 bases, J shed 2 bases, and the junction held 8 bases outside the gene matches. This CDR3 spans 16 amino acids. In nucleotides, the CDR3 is TGCAGTGCTATCGAGACTAGCGGGAGGCCCCCCTACGAGCAGTACTTC. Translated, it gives CSAIETSGRPPYEQYF.

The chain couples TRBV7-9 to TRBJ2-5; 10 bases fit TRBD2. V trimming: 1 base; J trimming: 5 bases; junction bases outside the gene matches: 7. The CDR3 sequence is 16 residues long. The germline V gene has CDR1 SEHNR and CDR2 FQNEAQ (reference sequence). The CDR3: CASSLVASGSLETQYF. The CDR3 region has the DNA TGTGCCAGCAGCTTAGTTGCTAGCGGGAGCCTGGAGACCCAGTACTTC.

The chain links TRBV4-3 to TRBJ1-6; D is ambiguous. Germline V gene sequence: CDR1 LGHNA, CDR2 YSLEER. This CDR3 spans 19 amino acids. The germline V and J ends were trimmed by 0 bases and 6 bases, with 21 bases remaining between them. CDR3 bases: TGCGCCAGCAGCCAAGATCAAAGGATGTCGGTGGACTTTAATTCACCCCTCCACTTT. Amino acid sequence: CASSQDQRMSVDFNSPLHF.

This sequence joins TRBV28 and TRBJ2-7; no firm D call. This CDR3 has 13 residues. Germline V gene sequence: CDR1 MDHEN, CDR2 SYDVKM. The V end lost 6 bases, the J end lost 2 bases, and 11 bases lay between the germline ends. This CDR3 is CASSLDSAYEQYF. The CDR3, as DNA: TGTGCCAGCAGCTTAGACTCAGCCTACGAGCAGTACTTC.

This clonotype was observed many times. CDR3 sequence: CASGPGGTPTGDEQFF. CDR3 nucleotide sequence: TGTGCCAGCGGCCCTGGGGGGACCCCCACTGGGGATGAGCAGTTCTTC. The rearrangement links TRBV28 to TRBJ2-1; tentative D call: TRBD2 (6 bases). This CDR3 has 16 residues. Deletions cut 8 bases from V and 8 bases from J, with 25 bases between. Germline assignment: CDR1 MDHEN and CDR2 SYDVKM.

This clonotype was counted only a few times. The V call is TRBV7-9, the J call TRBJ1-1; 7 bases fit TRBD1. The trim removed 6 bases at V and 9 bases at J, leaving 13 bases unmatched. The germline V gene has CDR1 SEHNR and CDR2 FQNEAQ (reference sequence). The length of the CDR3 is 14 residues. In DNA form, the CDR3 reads TGTGCCAGCAGTAAAGAGCGGGACAGCACAAAAGCTTTCTTT. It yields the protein CASSKERDSTKAFF.

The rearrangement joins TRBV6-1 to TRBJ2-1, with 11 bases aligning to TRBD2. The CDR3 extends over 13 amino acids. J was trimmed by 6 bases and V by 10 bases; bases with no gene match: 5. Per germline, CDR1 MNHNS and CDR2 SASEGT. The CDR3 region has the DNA TGTGCCATCTCCGGGACTAGCGGCAATGAGCAGTTCTTC. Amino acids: CAISGTSGNEQFF.

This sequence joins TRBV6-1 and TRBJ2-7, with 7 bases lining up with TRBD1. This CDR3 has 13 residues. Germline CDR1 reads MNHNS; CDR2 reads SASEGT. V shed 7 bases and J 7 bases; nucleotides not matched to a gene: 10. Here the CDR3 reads CASTDRTGAEQYF. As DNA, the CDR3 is TGTGCCAGCACCGACAGGACAGGCGCGGAGCAGTACTTC.

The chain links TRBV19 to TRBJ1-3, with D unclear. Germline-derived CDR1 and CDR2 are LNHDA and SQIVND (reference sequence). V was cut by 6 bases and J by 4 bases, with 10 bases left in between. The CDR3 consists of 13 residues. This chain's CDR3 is CASSYGRGNTIYF. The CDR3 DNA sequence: TGTGCCAGTAGCTACGGACGGGGAAACACCATATATTTT.

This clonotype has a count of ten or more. The DNA for the CDR3 is TGTGCCAGCAGTTTAACTACGGAAGGGATCGGAGAGCAGTACTTC. Translating gives CASSLTTEGIGEQYF. The genes are TRBV28 and TRBJ2-7; D unresolved. Germline V lookup: CDR1 MDHEN, CDR2 SYDVKM. Trimming took 2 bases from V and 7 from J, leaving 18 bases between them. The CDR3 is 15 residues long.

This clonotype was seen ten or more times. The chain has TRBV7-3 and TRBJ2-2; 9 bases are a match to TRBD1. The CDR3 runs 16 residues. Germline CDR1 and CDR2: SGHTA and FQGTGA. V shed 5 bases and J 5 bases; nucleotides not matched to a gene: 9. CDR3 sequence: CASSPWTGAGTGELFF. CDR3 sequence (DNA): TGTGCCAGCAGCCCCTGGACAGGGGCGGGGACCGGGGAGCTGTTTTTT.

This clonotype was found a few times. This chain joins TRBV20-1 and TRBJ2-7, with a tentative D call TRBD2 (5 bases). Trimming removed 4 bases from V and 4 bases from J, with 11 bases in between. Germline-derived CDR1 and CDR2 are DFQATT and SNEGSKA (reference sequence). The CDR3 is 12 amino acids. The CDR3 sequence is CSANGNGYEQYF. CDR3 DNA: TGCAGTGCTAACGGGAATGGTTACGAGCAGTACTTC.

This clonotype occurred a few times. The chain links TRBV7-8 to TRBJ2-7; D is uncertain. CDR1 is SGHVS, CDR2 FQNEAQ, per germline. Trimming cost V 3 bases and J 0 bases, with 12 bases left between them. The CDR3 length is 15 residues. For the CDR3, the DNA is TGTGCCAGCAGCTTTCTTGGACGGAACTCCTACGAGCAGTACTTC. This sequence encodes CASSFLGRNSYEQYF.

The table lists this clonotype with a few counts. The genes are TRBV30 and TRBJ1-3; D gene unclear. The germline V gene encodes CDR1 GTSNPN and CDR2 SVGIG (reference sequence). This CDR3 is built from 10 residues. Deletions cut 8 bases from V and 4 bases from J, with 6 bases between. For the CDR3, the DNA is TGTGCCACACGAGGAAACACCATATATTTT. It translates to CATRGNTIYF.

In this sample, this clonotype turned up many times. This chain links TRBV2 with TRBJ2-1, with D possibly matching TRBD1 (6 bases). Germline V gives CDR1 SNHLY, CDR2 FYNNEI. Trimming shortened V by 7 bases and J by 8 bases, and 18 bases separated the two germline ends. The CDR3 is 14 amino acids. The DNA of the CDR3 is TGTGCCAGCATCGGTCAGGGGAGTGGCGATGAGCAGTTCTTC. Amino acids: CASIGQGSGDEQFF. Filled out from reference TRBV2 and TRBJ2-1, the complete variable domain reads EPEVTQTPSHQVTQMGQEVILRCVPISNHLYFYWYRQILGQKVEFLVSFYNNEISEKSEIFDDQFSVERPDGSNFTLKIRSTKLEDSAMYFCASIGQGSGDEQFFGPGTRLTVL.

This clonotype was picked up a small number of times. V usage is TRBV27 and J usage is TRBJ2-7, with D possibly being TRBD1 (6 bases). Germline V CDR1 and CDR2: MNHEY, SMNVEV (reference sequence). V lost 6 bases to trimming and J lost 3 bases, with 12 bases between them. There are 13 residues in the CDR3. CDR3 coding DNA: TGTGCCAGCAGGTTGACAGGATACTACGAGCAGTACTTC. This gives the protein CASRLTGYYEQYF.

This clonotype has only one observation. The CDR3 region is CATSRDRQAVNQPQHF. The CDR3 bases are TGTGCCACCAGCAGAGATAGGCAGGCGGTCAATCAGCCCCAGCATTTT. This rearrangement joins TRBV15 to TRBJ1-5; no clear D gene. Germline-derived CDR1 and CDR2 are LNHNV and YYDKDF (reference sequence). The CDR3 is made up of 16 amino acids. V was pared by 0 bases and J by 3 bases, with 12 bases between.

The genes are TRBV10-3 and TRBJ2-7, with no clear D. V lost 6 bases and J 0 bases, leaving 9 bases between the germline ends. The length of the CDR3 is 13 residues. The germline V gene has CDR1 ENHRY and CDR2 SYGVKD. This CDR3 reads CAISMFNSYEQYF. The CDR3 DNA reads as TGTGCCATCAGCATGTTTAACTCCTACGAGCAGTACTTC.

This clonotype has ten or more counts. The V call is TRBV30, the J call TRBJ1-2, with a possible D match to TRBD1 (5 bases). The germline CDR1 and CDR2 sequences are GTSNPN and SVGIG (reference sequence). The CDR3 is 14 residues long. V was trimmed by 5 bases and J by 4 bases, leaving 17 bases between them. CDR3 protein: CAWAAGRGIYGYTF. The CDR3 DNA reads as TGTGCCTGGGCCGCGGGACGTGGGATCTATGGCTACACCTTC.

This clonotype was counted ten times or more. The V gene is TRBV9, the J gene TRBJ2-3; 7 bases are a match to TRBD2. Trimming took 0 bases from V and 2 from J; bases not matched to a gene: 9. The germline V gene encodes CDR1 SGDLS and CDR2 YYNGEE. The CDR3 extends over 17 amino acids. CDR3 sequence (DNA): TGTGCCAGCAGCGTAGGGGTGGGAGGGCCAGCCACAGATACGCAGTATTTT. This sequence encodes CASSVGVGGPATDTQYF.

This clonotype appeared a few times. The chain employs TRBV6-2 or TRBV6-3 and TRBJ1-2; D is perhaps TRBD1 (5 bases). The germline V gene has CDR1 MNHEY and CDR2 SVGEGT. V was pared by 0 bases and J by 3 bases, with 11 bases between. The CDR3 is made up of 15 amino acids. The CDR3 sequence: CASSYSNQGHYGYTF. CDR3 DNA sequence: TGTGCCAGCAGTTACTCGAACCAGGGACACTATGGCTACACCTTC.

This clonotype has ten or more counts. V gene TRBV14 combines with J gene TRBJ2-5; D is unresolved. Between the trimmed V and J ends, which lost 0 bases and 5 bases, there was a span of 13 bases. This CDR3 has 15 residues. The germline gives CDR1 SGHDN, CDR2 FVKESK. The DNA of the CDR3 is TGTGCCAGCAGCCAAGAAGGAGCTCTCGGGGAGACCCAGTACTTC. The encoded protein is CASSQEGALGETQYF.

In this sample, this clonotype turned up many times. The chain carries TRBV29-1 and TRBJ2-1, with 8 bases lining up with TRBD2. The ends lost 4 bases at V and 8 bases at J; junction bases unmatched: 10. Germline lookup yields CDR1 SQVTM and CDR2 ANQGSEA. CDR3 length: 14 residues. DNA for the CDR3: TGCAGCGTTGCGAGACTAGCGAAAACGGATGAGCAGTTCTTC. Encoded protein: CSVARLAKTDEQFF.

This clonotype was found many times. The CDR3 region is CASSANSGRSPPFF. The CDR3, as DNA: TGTGCCAGCAGCGCAAATAGCGGGAGGTCCCCCCCGTTCTTC. This chain connects TRBV7-6 to TRBJ2-1, with 10 nucleotides matching TRBD2. V shed 5 bases, J shed 15 bases, and the junction held 13 bases outside the gene matches. Germline assignment: CDR1 SGHVS and CDR2 FNYEAQ. The CDR3 extends over 14 amino acids.

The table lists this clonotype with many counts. The chain's CDR3 is CASSLEGGGYEQYF. The CDR3 DNA reads TGTGCCAGCAGCTTGGAGGGGGGTGGGTACGAGCAGTACTTC. The V gene is TRBV5-6, the J gene TRBJ2-7, with D perhaps matching TRBD1 or TRBD2 (6 bases each). Germline CDR1 is SGHDT and CDR2 is YYEEEE. Deletions cut 0 bases from V and 4 bases from J, with 11 bases between. The CDR3 runs to 14 residues.

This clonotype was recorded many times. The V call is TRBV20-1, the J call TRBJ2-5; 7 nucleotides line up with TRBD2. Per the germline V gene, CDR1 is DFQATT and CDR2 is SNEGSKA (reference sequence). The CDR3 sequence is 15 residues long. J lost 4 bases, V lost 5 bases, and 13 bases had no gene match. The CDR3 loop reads CSAGREREGGETQYF. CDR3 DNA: TGCAGTGCTGGGAGGGAGCGGGAAGGAGGAGAGACCCAGTACTTC.

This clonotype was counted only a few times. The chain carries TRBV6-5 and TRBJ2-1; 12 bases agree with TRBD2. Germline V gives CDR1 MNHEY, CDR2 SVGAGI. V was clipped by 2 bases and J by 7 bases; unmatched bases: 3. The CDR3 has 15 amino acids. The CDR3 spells CASSYGLAGNNEQFF. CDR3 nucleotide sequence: TGTGCCAGCAGTTACGGACTAGCGGGGAATAATGAGCAGTTCTTC.